A single sample gave rise to the 18 T cell receptor beta chains below, sequenced in a study of OX40 agonist ivuxolimab in advanced cancers. Clones were sequenced by immunoSEQ multiplex PCR, and TCRdb holds only the in-frame ones, with some missing. The sample lists roughly 41,000 clones, about 82% occurring once. The source was CD4+ or CD8+ T cells sorted from blood, collected in a trial of the OX40 agonist ivuxolimab. These receptors originate from an adult with an advanced solid tumor such as melanoma, head and neck, liver or kidney cancer.

This clone was seen only once. The chain is built from TRBV11-2 and TRBJ2-3; TRBD1 is a possible D gene (6 bases). CDR1 and CDR2 (germline): SGHAT, FQNNGV. The CDR3 totals 15 residues. The V gene lost 4 bases and the J gene lost 2 bases, with 13 bases spanning the gap. The CDR3, as DNA: TGTGCCAGCAGCTCCTGGACAGCCTCCACAGATACGCAGTATTTT. Amino acid sequence: CASSSWTASTDTQYF.

This clone was counted between two and nine times. Within the sample, other DNA sequences also encode this same CDR3. The chain links TRBV18 to TRBJ1-5; D not certain. Germline CDR1 is KGHSH and CDR2 is LQKENI. This CDR3 has 12 amino acids. Deletions cut 3 bases from V and 4 bases from J, with 4 bases between. CDR3: CASSPGNQPQHF. The CDR3 DNA reads as TGTGCCAGCTCACCGGGGAATCAGCCCCAGCATTTT.

This clone was detected a few times. CDR3 DNA: TGTGCCTGGAGTGTACAGAACTCCCCTCTGACTTTC. Protein product: CAWSVQNSPLTF. The chain is built from TRBV30 and TRBJ2-6; D gene unclear. V dropped 0 bases and J dropped 16 bases, with 13 bases sitting between them. In germline, CDR1 is GTSNPN, CDR2 SVGIG (reference sequence). The CDR3 covers 12 residues.

This chain joins TRBV16 and TRBJ1-2; weak D call: TRBD1 (5 bases). CDR1 is KGHSY and CDR2 is FQNENV in the germline V gene. The V gene lost 0 bases and the J gene lost 6 bases, with 11 bases spanning the gap. The CDR3 runs 14 residues. The CDR3 nucleotides are TGTGCCAGCAGCCAATCGCACACAGGCCATGGCTACACCTTC. Protein: CASSQSHTGHGYTF.

This clone was counted a single time. The chain carries TRBV5-1 and TRBJ2-3, with D possibly called TRBD1 or TRBD2 (5 bases each). Germline-derived CDR1 and CDR2 are SGHRS and YFSETQ. V lost 6 bases, J lost 2 bases, and 13 bases lay in between. The CDR3 covers 14 residues. CDR3 nucleotides: TGCGCCAGCAATAGGGGAGAACCCACAGATACGCAGTATTTT. Protein sequence: CASNRGEPTDTQYF.

This clone appeared a single time. CDR3 in DNA: TGTGCTAGTGGTTTGGTCGGTCCGGGAAGGAACTATGGCTACACCTTC. Translated, it gives CASGLVGPGRNYGYTF. This chain joins TRBV12-5 and TRBJ1-2; D is uncertain. Germline loops: CDR1 LGHNT, CDR2 FRNRAP. Trimming stripped 0 bases from V and 2 bases from J, with 13 bases between. This CDR3 is 16 amino acids long.

CDR3 in amino acids: CASSSLAGGPLSDTQYF. CDR3 DNA: TGTGCCAGCAGCTCCTTAGCGGGAGGTCCCTTGTCAGATACGCAGTATTTT. The V gene is TRBV5-4, the J gene TRBJ2-3, with 10 positions matching TRBD2. Unmatched junction bases numbered 11, after V lost 3 bases and J lost 4 bases. Germline CDR1 reads SGHNT; CDR2 reads YYREEE (reference sequence). The CDR3 sequence is 17 residues long. The whole variable domain, filled in from reference TRBV5-4 and TRBJ2-3, reads ETGVTQSPTHLIKTRGQQVTLRCSSQSGHNTVSWYQQALGQGPQFIFQYYREEENGRGNFPPRFSGLQFPNYSSELNVNALELDDSALYLCASSSLAGGPLSDTQYFGPGTRLTVL.

This clone was recorded once. The V call is TRBV7-9, the J call TRBJ2-1; no definite D call. This CDR3 has 13 amino acids. The V end lost 1 base, the J end lost 4 bases, and 5 bases lay between the germline ends. The germline CDR1 and CDR2 sequences are SEHNR and FQNEAQ (reference sequence). The CDR3 is CASSLVLYNEQFF. DNA of the CDR3: TGTGCCAGCAGCTTAGTCCTTTACAATGAGCAGTTCTTC. Using reference TRBV7-9 and TRBJ2-1 for the parts outside the CDR3, the full variable domain is DTGVSQNPRHKITKRGQNVTFRCDPISEHNRLYWYRQTLGQGPEFLTYFQNEAQLEKSRLLSDRFSAERPKGSFSTLEIQRTEQGDSAMYLCASSLVLYNEQFFGPGTRLTVL.

The chain employs TRBV2 and TRBJ2-2, with TRBD1 matching 9 bases. The CDR3 runs to 15 residues. Germline V lookup: CDR1 SNHLY, CDR2 FYNNEI. Germline trimming cut 8 bases from V and 3 bases from J; bases unmatched to any gene: 7. The CDR3 nucleotides read TGTGCCAGCGGCGAACAGGGGGCCTACACCGGGGAGCTGTTTTTT. Amino acids: CASGEQGAYTGELFF.

This sequence joins TRBV11-3 and TRBJ2-1, with D perhaps given as TRBD1 or TRBD2 (5 bases each). V lost 2 bases and J 6 bases, leaving 17 bases between the germline ends. This CDR3 spans 16 amino acids. Germline values: CDR1 SGHNT, CDR2 YENEEA. CDR3 DNA: TGTGCCAGCAGCTTACGGGGCAGAAGCCGAGGCAATGAGCAGTTCTTC. Translated: CASSLRGRSRGNEQFF.

The chain recombines TRBV6-5 with TRBJ2-5; TRBD2 is a possible D gene (5 bases). Germline V lookup: CDR1 MNHEY, CDR2 SVGAGI. With 6 bases removed from V and 5 bases from J, the gap between germline ends came to 16 bases. The CDR3 has 14 residues. This chain's CDR3 is CASSGEGLWETQYF. CDR3 DNA: TGTGCCAGCAGCGGGGAAGGTCTTTGGGAGACCCAGTACTTC.

The chain carries TRBV5-6 and TRBJ2-1; unclear D gene. CDR1 SGHDT and CDR2 YYEEEE come from the germline V gene. This CDR3 contains 11 residues. Trimming removed 5 bases at V and 3 bases at J, with 3 bases between. The CDR3 bases are TGTGCCAGCAGACTCTACAATGAGCAGTTCTTC. Its translation is CASRLYNEQFF.

Details on this clone: Other DNA sequences in the same sample also yield this CDR3. The rearrangement links TRBV9 to TRBJ1-4; weak D call: TRBD1 (5 bases). CDR3 length: 14 residues. The germline V gene has CDR1 SGDLS and CDR2 YYNGEE. V was trimmed by 2 bases and J by 8 bases, leaving 13 bases between them. The CDR3 coding sequence is TGTGCCAGCAGCGTGGGGCAGGGAGGGGAAAAACTGTTTTTT. This encodes CASSVGQGGEKLFF.

The rearrangement joins TRBV19 to TRBJ1-3; D not resolved. CDR3 size: 14 residues. V lost 5 bases to trimming and J lost 5 bases, with 13 bases between them. Germline CDR1 is LNHDA and CDR2 is SQIVND (reference sequence). The CDR3 DNA sequence: TGTGCCAGTAGTCCGGGCCAACATAGAAACACCATATATTTT. It is translated as CASSPGQHRNTIYF.

The chain couples TRBV6-4 to TRBJ2-3, with 9 bases that match TRBD1. Looked up from germline, CDR1 is MRHNA and CDR2 is SNTAGT. CDR3 length: 15 residues. Trimming cost V 6 bases and J 3 bases; bases outside gene matches: 7. The CDR3 coding sequence is TGTGCCAGCAGCTCATCCGGGACAGGGACAGATACGCAGTATTTT. Protein: CASSSSGTGTDTQYF.

The J gene is TRBJ1-6, the V gene TRBV28, with a weak D call TRBD1 (6 bases). Germline assignment: CDR1 MDHEN and CDR2 SYDVKM. CDR3 length: 18 residues. V was pared by 5 bases and J by 0 bases, with 17 bases between. CDR3 in amino acids: CASSISTGLGSYNSPLHF. The CDR3 region has the DNA TGTGCCAGCAGTATATCCACAGGGTTGGGCTCCTATAATTCACCCCTCCACTTT.

The J gene is TRBJ1-5, the V gene TRBV30; D may be TRBD1 (5 bases). V lost 5 bases and J 9 bases, leaving 17 bases between the germline ends. The germline V gene encodes CDR1 GTSNPN and CDR2 SVGIG (reference sequence). This CDR3 has 13 amino acids. The CDR3 loop is CAWSPGHLRPQHF. CDR3 coding DNA: TGTGCCTGGTCTCCAGGGCACCTGAGGCCCCAGCATTTT.

This clone was picked up one time. V is TRBV7-7 and J is TRBJ2-3; 8 bases match TRBD1. Germline loops: CDR1 SSHAT, CDR2 FNYEAQ (reference sequence). Trimming removed 5 bases from V and 3 bases from J; junction bases left unmatched: 7. This CDR3 has 15 residues. Here the CDR3 reads CASSAGQGRTDTQYF. CDR3 coding DNA: TGTGCCAGCAGCGCCGGACAGGGAAGGACAGATACGCAGTATTTT.